This T cell receptor beta chain was sequenced in a study of T cells in Graves' hyperthyroidism and ophthalmopathy. For the study at large: It was at initial diagnosis, before any treatment, that peripheral blood was collected. Study-wide results and limits: Model predictions of ophthalmopathy came a median around 6.5 months before onset.

At least ten counts were recorded for this clonotype. Its antigen is unknown. The CDR3 has 15 amino acids. The V and J ends lost 3 bases and 5 bases respectively, with 17 bases between them. Germline V gene lookup returns CDR1 DFQATT and CDR2 SNEGSKA (reference sequence). Disease duration under 2 months; hyperthyroidism patients were aged 18 to 65. Using more than 7.5 ml of fresh peripheral blood, PBMCs were prepared. The investigators amplified TCR beta CDR3 regions from RNA transcripts. HTBI primers were employed in a first-round RT-PCR of the TCR CDR3. TCRdb re-called the multiplex PCR reads through MiXCR, storing one row per CDR3 protein. The data contain almost 600,000 distinct CDR3 sequences, about 15% of them seen just once; the ten biggest clones take up more than 5%.

The clonotype originates from a woman in her twenties or thirties with Graves' hyperthyroidism that later progressed to Graves' ophthalmopathy. Sequencing used blood. The genes are TRBV20-1 and TRBJ2-1; D perhaps matches TRBD2 (5 bases). CDR3 DNA sequence: TGCAGTGCTAGGGAGCTAGCTCTAGTCCACAATGAGCAGTTCTTC. It yields the protein CSARELALVHNEQFF.